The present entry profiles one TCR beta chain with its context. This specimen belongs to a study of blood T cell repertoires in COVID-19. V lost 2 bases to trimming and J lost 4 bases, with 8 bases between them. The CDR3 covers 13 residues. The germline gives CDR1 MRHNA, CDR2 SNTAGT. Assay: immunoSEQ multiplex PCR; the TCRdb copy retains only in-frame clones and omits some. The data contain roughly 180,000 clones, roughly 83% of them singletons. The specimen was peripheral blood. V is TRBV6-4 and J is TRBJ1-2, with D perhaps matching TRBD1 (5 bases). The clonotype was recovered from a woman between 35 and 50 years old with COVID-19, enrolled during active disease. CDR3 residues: CASSDDTGYGYTF. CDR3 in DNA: TGTGCCAGCAGTGACGATACAGGCTATGGCTACACCTTC.